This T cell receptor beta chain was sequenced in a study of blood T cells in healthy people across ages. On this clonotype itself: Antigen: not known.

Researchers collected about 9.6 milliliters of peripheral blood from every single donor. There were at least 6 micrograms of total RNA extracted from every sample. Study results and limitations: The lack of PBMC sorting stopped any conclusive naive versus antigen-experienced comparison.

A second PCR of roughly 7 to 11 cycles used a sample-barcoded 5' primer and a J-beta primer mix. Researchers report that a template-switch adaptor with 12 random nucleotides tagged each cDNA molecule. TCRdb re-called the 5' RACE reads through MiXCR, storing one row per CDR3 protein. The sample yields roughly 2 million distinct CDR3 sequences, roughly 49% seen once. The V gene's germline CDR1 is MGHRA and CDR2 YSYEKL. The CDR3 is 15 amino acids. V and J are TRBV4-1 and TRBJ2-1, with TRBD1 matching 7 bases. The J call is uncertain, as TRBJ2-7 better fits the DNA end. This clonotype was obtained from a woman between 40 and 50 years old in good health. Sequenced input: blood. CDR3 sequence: CASSQGQGHGNEQYF. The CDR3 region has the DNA TGCGCCAGCAGCCAAGGACAGGGCCACGGCAATGAGCAGTACTTC.